This T cell receptor beta chain was sequenced in a study of cytomegalovirus exposure and HLA in healthy donors. The PCR contained 60 Vbeta and 13 Jbeta primers. The method was immunoSEQ multiplex PCR; TCRdb's version includes in-frame clones alone and lacks a portion of them. Altogether approximately 260,000 clones are present, about nine tenths being singletons, with the ten largest covering 1.5% to 2%. Per germline, CDR1 SGHDT and CDR2 YYEEEE. V lost 4 bases, J lost 0 bases, and 14 bases lay in between. The CDR3 contains 16 residues. J is TRBJ2-1 and V is TRBV5-6; TRBD1 might be the D (6 bases). Sequenced material: PBMCs. The source is a girl aged 2-10 years in good health and CMV-seronegative. As DNA, the CDR3 is TGTGCCAGCAGCCAATACAGGGTAATCTCCTACAATGAGCAGTTCTTC. This translates into CASSQYRVISYNEQFF.